This TCR beta chain was captured by sequencing in a study of blood T cells in healthy people across ages. Study findings and constraints: TCR beta diversity correlated strongly with naive T cell percentage.

The authors ran a second PCR of about 6 to 11 cycles using a sample-barcoded 5' primer and a J-beta primer mix. Via MiXCR, TCRdb re-called the 5' RACE reads, giving one row per CDR3 protein. The sample lists about 670,000 distinct CDR3 sequences; around 50% were seen once. CDR1 is MGHDK and CDR2 is SYGVNS in the germline V gene. The CDR3 length is 14 residues. The V gene end was trimmed by 5 bases and the J gene end by 8 bases; junction bases not matched to a gene: 6. Details on this clonotype: Antigen specificity is unknown.

Material: blood. The TCR sequence derives from a woman aged 80 or older in good health. The chain recombines TRBV25-1 with TRBJ2-1; 10 bases are a match to TRBD1. The CDR3 sequence is CASSRTGGLDEQFF. In DNA, the CDR3 is TGTGCCAGCAGTAGGACAGGGGGACTCGATGAGCAGTTCTTC.